One and the same sample provided the 23 T cell receptor beta chains below, sequenced in a study of T cell repertoires in cytomegalovirus infection. Antigens for these TCRs are unknown. Each CDR3 protein gets one entry after TCRdb re-called the reads with MiXCR. The table has about 130,000 distinct CDR3 sequences, 20% to 30% seen once. Sequencing was done on a sample of PBMCs, sequenced either directly or after in vitro stimulation (not recorded which). These receptors were obtained from a human donor in good health (CMV status not recorded). Some clones in this sample may be carry-over from other donors' samples.

This rearrangement joins TRBV4-1 to TRBJ2-1, with TRBD1 matching 7 bases. Germline CDR1 reads MGHRA; CDR2 reads YSYEKL. V lost 4 bases and J lost 1; bases outside the gene matches: 7. The CDR3 is 16 residues long. The CDR3 sequence is CASSLRTGLSYNEQFF. CDR3 nucleotides: TGCGCCAGCAGCCTCAGGACAGGCCTTTCCTACAATGAGCAGTTCTTC.

This clonotype occurred a few times. V usage is TRBV7-9 and J usage is TRBJ1-1; no clear D gene. The CDR3 covers 16 residues. The V gene's germline CDR1 is SEHNR and CDR2 FQNEAQ (reference sequence). V was clipped by 3 bases and J by 3 bases, with 17 bases between them. The CDR3 coding sequence is TGTGCCAGCAGCTTCTTCCGGGCCCGGGCGTACACTGAAGCTTTCTTT. Amino acid sequence: CASSFFRARAYTEAFF.

This clonotype was counted ten times or more. This chain connects TRBV7-9 to TRBJ1-4; the match to TRBD1 covers 10 bases. The trim removed 4 bases at V and 7 bases at J, leaving 6 bases unmatched. The CDR3 sequence is 15 residues long. Germline V CDR1 and CDR2: SEHNR, FQNEAQ (reference sequence). CDR3 residues: CASSSGQGLIEKLFF. DNA of the CDR3: TGTGCCAGCAGCTCGGGACAGGGGTTAATTGAAAAACTGTTTTTT. Looking up the rest from reference TRBV7-9 and TRBJ1-4 gives the full variable domain: DTGVSQNPRHKITKRGQNVTFRCDPISEHNRLYWYRQTLGQGPEFLTYFQNEAQLEKSRLLSDRFSAERPKGSFSTLEIQRTEQGDSAMYLCASSSGQGLIEKLFFGSGTQLSVL.

This clonotype was picked up a small number of times. The genes are TRBV5-1 and TRBJ1-2; tentative D call: TRBD1 (5 bases). V was trimmed by 7 bases and J by 3 bases, leaving 19 bases between them. Germline CDR1 is SGHRS and CDR2 is YFSETQ. This CDR3 comprises 15 residues. This CDR3 reads CASRFGADRDYGYTF. Here the CDR3 DNA reads TGCGCCAGCCGGTTCGGGGCAGACCGGGACTATGGCTACACCTTC.

J is TRBJ1-2 and V is TRBV15, with no clear D. Germline V gives CDR1 LNHNV, CDR2 YYDKDF (reference sequence). CDR3 length equals 16 residues. V lost 3 bases to trimming and J lost 4 bases, with 18 bases between them. The CDR3 is CATSSRRVGVGYGYTF. The DNA for the CDR3 is TGTGCCACCAGCAGTCGTCGTGTGGGAGTCGGCTATGGCTACACCTTC.

V gene TRBV7-9 combines with J gene TRBJ2-4, with D perhaps matching TRBD2 (7 bases). Per germline, CDR1 SEHNR and CDR2 FQNEAQ (reference sequence). Trimming removed 5 bases at V and 8 bases at J, with 22 bases between. The CDR3 has 16 amino acids. The CDR3 coding sequence is TGTGCCAGCAGCGGGATGGGGGGCGCCGGGGGGTACATTCAGTACTTC. It yields the protein CASSGMGGAGGYIQYF.

The V call is TRBV24-1, the J call TRBJ2-5, with 7 bases identical to TRBD2. This CDR3 spans 16 amino acids. Germline CDR1 reads KGHDR; CDR2 reads SFDVKD. Trimming cost V 4 bases and J 4 bases; bases outside gene matches: 11. CDR3 sequence: CATSDPVTGGGETQYF. CDR3 in DNA: TGTGCCACCAGTGACCCCGTAACGGGAGGTGGAGAGACCCAGTACTTC.

At least ten counts were recorded for this clonotype. The chain combines TRBV7-8 with TRBJ2-4; TRBD1 is a possible D gene (6 bases). CDR3 size: 13 residues. The germline V gene has CDR1 SGHVS and CDR2 FQNEAQ. V was trimmed by 5 bases and J by 13 bases, leaving 18 bases between them. The CDR3 reads CASSQQRTVHQYF. CDR3 in DNA: TGTGCCAGCAGCCAACAAAGGACAGTCCACCAGTACTTC.

Only a few counts were recorded for this clonotype. V gene TRBV28 combines with J gene TRBJ2-7; 11 nucleotides align to TRBD2. The V gene's germline CDR1 is MDHEN and CDR2 SYDVKM. Trimming cost V 5 bases and J 1 base; bases outside gene matches: 7. CDR3 length: 16 residues. The CDR3 region is CASSRPGTSGSYEQYF. Written as DNA, the CDR3 is TGTGCCAGCAGTCGCCCCGGGACTAGCGGTTCCTACGAGCAGTACTTC.

This clonotype has a count of ten or more. The gene calls are TRBV7-2 and TRBJ2-2; a weak D match, TRBD1 (6 bases). Looked up from germline, CDR1 is SGHTA and CDR2 is FQGNSA. Trimming removed 5 bases from V and 3 bases from J, with 13 bases in between. The CDR3 runs to 15 residues. CDR3 protein: CASSQGWGDTGELFF. DNA of the CDR3: TGTGCCAGCAGCCAGGGGTGGGGCGACACCGGGGAGCTGTTTTTT.

This clonotype was detected many times. The chain recombines TRBV7-2 with TRBJ2-1; 9 nucleotides agree with TRBD2. With 5 bases clipped from V and 10 bases from J, the junction kept 12 bases outside the gene matches. The CDR3 is made up of 15 amino acids. CDR1 is SGHTA and CDR2 is FQGNSA in the germline V gene. CDR3 amino acids: CASSTTSGQRPEQFF. CDR3 in DNA: TGTGCCAGCAGCACGACTAGCGGACAAAGACCGGAGCAGTTCTTC.

This chain links TRBV29-1 with TRBJ2-1; TRBD1 agrees at 8 bases. Per germline, CDR1 SQVTM and CDR2 ANQGSEA. After removal of 7 bases from V and 0 bases from J, the junction contained 2 bases not matched to a gene. CDR3 length: 13 amino acids. The CDR3 reads CSGGQASYNEQFF. CDR3 nucleotide sequence: TGCAGCGGGGGACAGGCCTCCTACAATGAGCAGTTCTTC.

This clonotype was seen a few times. This chain joins TRBV6-2 or TRBV6-3 and TRBJ2-1; D is ambiguous. The CDR3 totals 12 residues. Trimming left V 2 bases short and J 6 bases short, with 5 bases between. Germline CDR1 MNHEY, CDR2 SVGEGT. The CDR3 DNA is TGTGCCAGCAGTTACAGAATCAATGAGCAGTTCTTC. Encoded protein: CASSYRINEQFF.

This clonotype was observed once. The V and J genes are TRBV4-3 and TRBJ2-3; D is unclear. CDR3 length: 15 amino acids. Trimming took off 1 base at V and 4 bases at J, with 12 bases between the two ends. Germline V gene lookup returns CDR1 LGHNA and CDR2 YSLEER. CDR3 amino acids: CASSQGPLAADTQYF. CDR3 DNA sequence: TGCGCCAGCAGCCAAGGGCCCCTGGCAGCAGATACGCAGTATTTT.

In this sample, this clonotype turned up many times. This rearrangement joins TRBV12-3 or TRBV12-4 to TRBJ1-5, with D possibly matching TRBD1 (6 bases). CDR3 length: 15 residues. Trimming took off 6 bases at V and 7 bases at J, with 19 bases between the two ends. DNA of the CDR3: TGTGCCAGCAGCCCCCGCAGGGGAGGAGGGCAGCCCCAGCATTTT. It is translated as CASSPRRGGGQPQHF.

This clonotype has only a few counts. The chain is built from TRBV19 and TRBJ2-7; D is perhaps TRBD1 (5 bases). The germline V and J ends were trimmed by 3 bases and 4 bases, with 10 bases remaining between them. This CDR3 is built from 13 residues. Germline CDR1 LNHDA, CDR2 SQIVND (reference sequence). The CDR3 sequence is CASSMSRQYEQYF. The DNA of the CDR3 is TGTGCCAGTAGTATGAGTAGACAGTACGAGCAGTACTTC.

V gene TRBV20-1 combines with J gene TRBJ1-2, with D possibly being TRBD1 (5 bases). Germline CDR1 and CDR2: DFQATT and SNEGSKA (reference sequence). This CDR3 region has 12 residues. V gave up 3 bases and J gave up 8 bases, with 13 bases separating them. CDR3: CSARTQGGGYTF. In nucleotides, the CDR3 is TGCAGTGCTAGGACCCAGGGAGGGGGCTACACCTTC.

This clonotype was seen many times. The chain couples TRBV11-3 to TRBJ2-5; D unclear. Germline values: CDR1 SGHNT, CDR2 YENEEA. The ends were cut back, 6 bases at V and 5 bases at J, with 10 bases in the middle. The CDR3 sequence is 12 residues long. The CDR3 spells CASRKGGETQYF. Here the CDR3 DNA reads TGTGCCAGCAGGAAAGGTGGGGAGACCCAGTACTTC.

This clonotype has just a few counts. The chain carries TRBV12-3 or TRBV12-4 and TRBJ2-2; a possible D gene is TRBD2 (7 bases). CDR3 length: 14 amino acids. The V end was cut by 6 bases, the J end by 4 bases, with 12 bases between. This CDR3 reads CASSPGGGTGELFF. CDR3 sequence (DNA): TGTGCCAGCAGCCCGGGGGGCGGCACCGGGGAGCTGTTTTTT.

In this sample, this clonotype turned up many times. The V and J genes are TRBV7-2 and TRBJ2-1; 13 bases line up with TRBD2. Germline V gene data show CDR1 as SGHTA and CDR2 as FQGNSA. The CDR3 has 20 amino acids. After removal of 0 bases from V and 0 bases from J, the junction contained 8 bases not matched to a gene. In DNA form, the CDR3 reads TGTGCCAGCAGCTTAGCTGGGACTAGCGGGACCCGGAGCTCCTACAATGAGCAGTTCTTC. Amino acids: CASSLAGTSGTRSSYNEQFF.

J is TRBJ1-5 and V is TRBV7-9, with TRBD1 as a possible D gene (5 bases). The CDR3 totals 15 residues. Trimming pared 5 bases from V and 2 bases from J, leaving 13 bases between. CDR1 is SEHNR and CDR2 is FQNEAQ in the germline V gene (reference sequence). CDR3 loop: CASSGQGSGNQPQHF. In nucleotides, the CDR3 is TGTGCCAGCAGCGGCCAGGGTAGCGGCAATCAGCCCCAGCATTTT.

This clonotype was found a few times. This sequence joins TRBV4-2 and TRBJ2-3; D gene uncertain. This CDR3 comprises 13 residues. The V gene lost 0 bases and the J gene lost 5 bases, with 6 bases spanning the gap. CDR1 is LGHNA and CDR2 is YNFKEQ in the germline V gene. The CDR3 loop is CASSQDQEDTQYF. CDR3 sequence (DNA): TGTGCCAGCAGCCAAGATCAGGAAGATACGCAGTATTTT.

This clonotype has only a few counts. The V and J genes are TRBV7-9 and TRBJ2-3, with TRBD2 matching 8 bases. This CDR3 region has 14 residues. Germline values: CDR1 SEHNR, CDR2 FQNEAQ (reference sequence). J lost 8 bases, V lost 9 bases, and 13 bases had no gene match. CDR3 region: CASDPGLVHGTQYF. The CDR3 DNA sequence: TGTGCCAGTGATCCGGGACTAGTACACGGTACGCAGTATTTT.